The 5 T cell receptor beta chains listed next were all sequenced from one sample in a study of blood T cell repertoires in COVID-19. Method: immunoSEQ multiplex PCR; TCRdb's copy keeps in-frame clones and lacks some. The data contain about 330,000 clones, roughly 86% of them singletons. The sample taken for sequencing was peripheral blood. These receptors originate from a woman in her fifties or sixties with acute or convalescent COVID-19.

The chain has TRBV9 and TRBJ2-1; D is perhaps TRBD1 (6 bases). CDR1 SGDLS and CDR2 YYNGEE come from the germline V gene. The CDR3 length is 15 residues. V was trimmed by 4 bases and J by 4 bases, leaving 15 bases between them. CDR3 protein: CASSQGSPVYNEQFF. The CDR3 nucleotides are TGTGCCAGCAGCCAGGGGTCTCCAGTTTACAATGAGCAGTTCTTC.

The rearrangement links TRBV23-1 to TRBJ1-5, with D perhaps matching TRBD1 (6 bases). TRBV23-1 is marked as an open reading frame, function uncertain. Trimming pared 0 bases from V and 4 bases from J, leaving 13 bases between. The CDR3 has 16 residues. Here the CDR3 DNA reads TGCGCCAGCAGTCAATCCGGGGGGCATGATAATCAGCCCCAGCATTTT. Protein product: CASSQSGGHDNQPQHF.

The CDR3 region is CASSRRYNEKLFF. The CDR3, as DNA: TGTGCCAGTAGTCGGCGGTATAATGAAAAACTGTTTTTT. The V gene is TRBV19, the J gene TRBJ1-4; D remains ambiguous. The CDR3 is made up of 13 amino acids. Germline V gene data show CDR1 as LNHDA and CDR2 as SQIVND (reference sequence). The germline V and J ends were trimmed by 5 bases and 4 bases, with 8 bases remaining between them.

The V call is TRBV7-2, the J call TRBJ1-4, with a possible D match to TRBD1 (5 bases). The V end lost 1 base, the J end lost 10 bases, and 16 bases lay between the germline ends. There are 15 residues in the CDR3. Germline loops: CDR1 SGHTA, CDR2 FQGNSA. As DNA, the CDR3 is TGTGCCAGCAGCTTAGGGGGGGGGTATCTTGGAAAACTGTTTTTT. Its translation: CASSLGGGYLGKLFF.

The chain joins TRBV3-1 (or the pseudogene TRBV3-2) to TRBJ2-7; 11 positions match TRBD1. Germline V CDR1 and CDR2: LGHDT, YNNKEL (reference sequence). V shed 1 base and J 5 bases; nucleotides not matched to a gene: 19. The CDR3 is made up of 20 amino acids. DNA of the CDR3: TGTGCCAGCAGCCAAGTCCCCCCCTCACACCGGGACAGGGGGTCGGACGAGCAGTACTTC. Protein product: CASSQVPPSHRDRGSDEQYF.